Listed here are 12 T cell receptor beta chains from one sample, sequenced in a study of blood T cell repertoires in COVID-19. Profiled with immunoSEQ multiplex PCR; TCRdb holds only in-frame clones, not every one. The data show 300,000 to 350,000 clones, approximately 90% seen once. The sequencing input was peripheral blood. The receptors shown here come from a man under 40 with COVID-19, enrolled during active disease.

The chain has TRBV6-2 or TRBV6-3 and TRBJ2-7; 7 positions agree with TRBD2. CDR1 and CDR2 (germline): MNHEY, SVGEGT. V shed 0 bases and J 1 base; nucleotides not matched to a gene: 6. The length of the CDR3 is 16 residues. The CDR3 region has the DNA TGTGCCAGCAGTTACTCGGAGCGGGAAGCGTCCTACGAGCAGTACTTC. It encodes CASSYSEREASYEQYF.

The chain employs TRBV24-1 and TRBJ2-2; D may be TRBD1 (5 bases). The V gene's germline CDR1 is KGHDR and CDR2 SFDVKD. The CDR3 consists of 14 residues. V was clipped by 5 bases and J by 3 bases, with 9 bases between them. CDR3 region: CATSVGRDTGELFF. The DNA of the CDR3 is TGTGCCACCAGTGTGGGCAGGGACACCGGGGAGCTGTTTTTT.

This clone has only a few counts. The rearrangement links TRBV10-3 to TRBJ1-5; no clear D. The CDR3 is 12 residues long. With 6 bases removed from V and 4 bases from J, the gap between germline ends came to 7 bases. Germline assignment: CDR1 ENHRY and CDR2 SYGVKD. The DNA for the CDR3 is TGTGCCATCAGCGCGAATAATCAGCCCCAGCATTTT. Its protein is CAISANNQPQHF.

The V call is TRBV29-1, the J call TRBJ1-2, with D possibly matching TRBD1 (6 bases). From germline, CDR1 is SQVTM and CDR2 ANQGSEA. The V end lost 4 bases, the J end lost 4 bases, and 13 bases lay between the germline ends. The CDR3 loop spans 13 amino acids. CDR3 region: CSVGGGPVYGYTF. CDR3 sequence (DNA): TGCAGCGTTGGCGGGGGGCCTGTCTATGGCTACACCTTC. Complete variable domain (other parts from reference TRBV29-1 and TRBJ1-2): SAVISQKPSRDICQRGTSLTIQCQVDSQVTMMFWYRQQPGQSLTLIATANQGSEATYESGFVIDKFPISRPNLTFSTLTVSNMSPEDSSIYLCSVGGGPVYGYTFGSGTRLTVV.

This clone came up once. This chain uses TRBV7-9 with TRBJ2-3; 8 bases are shared with TRBD1. Germline CDR1 is SEHNR and CDR2 is FQNEAQ (reference sequence). Trimming at V came to 6 bases and at J to 3 bases, leaving 8 bases not matched to a gene. The CDR3 runs to 15 residues. The CDR3 protein is CASSPFRQGTDTQYF. In nucleotides, the CDR3 is TGTGCCAGCAGTCCTTTTCGACAGGGGACAGATACGCAGTATTTT.

The genes are TRBV14 and TRBJ2-7; 9 bases agree with TRBD1. The trim removed 5 bases at V and 6 bases at J, leaving 5 bases unmatched. This CDR3 contains 13 residues. Germline V lookup: CDR1 SGHDN, CDR2 FVKESK. CDR3: CASSTYRGREQYF. DNA for the CDR3: TGTGCCAGCAGCACATACAGGGGGCGCGAGCAGTACTTC.

V and J are TRBV19 and TRBJ2-1; 9 bases fit TRBD1. After removal of 4 bases from V and 8 bases from J, the junction contained 15 bases not matched to a gene. Per germline, CDR1 LNHDA and CDR2 SQIVND (reference sequence). The CDR3 runs to 17 residues. CDR3 region: CASSSYLTGTGYHEQFF. The CDR3 DNA is TGTGCCAGTAGTAGCTACCTAACCGGGACAGGGTATCATGAGCAGTTCTTC.

The rearrangement links TRBV5-1 to TRBJ2-3; 8 bases agree with TRBD2. The trim removed 2 bases at V and 1 base at J, leaving 0 bases unmatched. CDR1 is SGHRS and CDR2 is YFSETQ in the germline V gene. This CDR3 has 14 amino acids. The CDR3 region is CASSFSGGTDTQYF. CDR3 nucleotide sequence: TGCGCCAGCAGCTTTAGCGGGGGCACAGATACGCAGTATTTT.

The rearrangement uses TRBV7-9 and TRBJ1-2; 9 bases align to TRBD1. V lost 6 bases to trimming and J lost 4 bases; unmatched junction nucleotides: 21. Germline V CDR1 and CDR2: SEHNR, FQNEAQ (reference sequence). This CDR3 region has 19 residues. CDR3: CASSPGAPGTGRLFYGYTF. The CDR3 nucleotides are TGTGCCAGCAGTCCAGGGGCCCCCGGGACAGGGCGTTTGTTCTATGGCTACACCTTC.

CDR3 nucleotide sequence: TGTGCCAGCAGCCCAGATGCAACTAATGAAAAACTGTTTTTT. Translation: CASSPDATNEKLFF. The V and J genes are TRBV7-2 and TRBJ1-4; D is ambiguous. The CDR3 has 14 amino acids. From germline, CDR1 is SGHTA and CDR2 FQGNSA. The ends were cut back, 5 bases at V and 0 bases at J, with 7 bases in the middle.

This chain links TRBV7-9 with TRBJ1-4, with D perhaps TRBD1 (6 bases). V shed 5 bases and J shed 10 bases, with 14 bases lying between them. Germline V gives CDR1 SEHNR, CDR2 FQNEAQ (reference sequence). The CDR3 loop spans 13 amino acids. The CDR3 protein is CASSPVSTGKLFF. The CDR3 nucleotides are TGTGCCAGCAGCCCTGTTTCGACAGGAAAACTGTTTTTT.

The chain is built from TRBV7-3 and TRBJ2-7; perhaps TRBD1 as D (6 bases). The germline V gene has CDR1 SGHTA and CDR2 FQGTGA. The germline V and J ends were trimmed by 5 bases and 3 bases, with 11 bases remaining between them. The CDR3 length is 13 residues. The CDR3 reads CASSRGQFYEQYF. The DNA for the CDR3 is TGTGCCAGCAGCCGAGGACAGTTCTACGAGCAGTACTTC. The full variable domain, completed using reference TRBV7-3 and TRBJ2-7, is GAGVSQTPSNKVTEKGKYVELRCDPISGHTALYWYRQSLGQGPEFLIYFQGTGAADDSGLPNDRFFAVRPEGSVSTLKIQRTERGDSAVYLCASSRGQFYEQYFGPGTRLTVT.